These T cell receptor beta chains were read from a single sample in a study of blood T cell repertoires in COVID-19. Here immunoSEQ multiplex PCR was the method, and the copy in TCRdb shows in-frame clones only, minus some. The sample has tens of thousands of clones; approximately 91% are singletons. The sample taken for sequencing was peripheral blood. These TCRs come from a man aged 45-65 years with active COVID-19. The CDR3 runs from the conserved cysteine through the conserved F or W. A D gene is named only where the DNA matches it firmly. Part of the rows lack a size; the others show once, few, many or a class for expanded clones.

TRBV5-1,NA,TRBJ2-7,NA,CASSWLEGEEQYF,TGCGCCAGCAGCTGGTTAGAGGGGGAAGAGCAGTACTTC
TRBV5-5,NA,TRBJ2-5,NA,CASSPRGQETQYF,TGTGCCAGCAGCCCACGGGGGCAAGAGACCCAGTACTTC
TRBV7-2,NA,TRBJ2-5,TRBD2,CASSLVWASGGASETQYF,TGTGCCAGCAGCTTAGTATGGGCTAGCGGGGGGGCCAGCGAGACCCAGTACTTC
TRBV3-1/TRBV3-2,NA,TRBJ2-5,TRBD2,CASSRLATGQETQYF,TGTGCCAGCAGCAGACTAGCGACAGGTCAAGAGACCCAGTACTTC
TRBV14,NA,TRBJ2-5,NA,CASSQGRRMREETQYF,TGTGCCAGCAGCCAAGGCCGGAGGATGCGAGAGGAGACCCAGTACTTC
TRBV25-1,NA,TRBJ2-1,NA,CASSGGGTPSNEQFF,TGTGCCAGTTCCGGTGGGGGGACGCCTTCCAATGAGCAGTTCTTC
TRBV3-1/TRBV3-2,NA,TRBJ2-2,TRBD1,CASSQVSQGAGAGELFF,TGTGCCAGCAGCCAAGTTAGTCAGGGGGCAGGGGCCGGGGAGCTGTTTTTT
TRBV9,NA,TRBJ2-7,NA,CASSVGAGAAYEQYF,TGTGCCAGCAGCGTAGGGGCGGGGGCGGCCTACGAGCAGTACTTC
TRBV7-9,NA,TRBJ1-1,NA,CASSTSGRGAEAFF,TGTGCCAGCAGCACTTCCGGGAGGGGGGCTGAAGCTTTCTTT
TRBV18,NA,TRBJ2-1,NA,CASSPTRSYNEQFF,TGTGCCAGCTCACCGACTAGATCCTACAATGAGCAGTTCTTC
TRBV6-5,NA,TRBJ2-1,TRBD2,CASMRTSGYNEQFF,TGTGCCAGCATGAGGACTAGCGGTTACAATGAGCAGTTCTTC
TRBV7-3,NA,TRBJ1-1,NA,CASSPSRSGNTEAFF,TGTGCCAGCAGCCCGTCCCGGTCAGGGAACACTGAAGCTTTCTTT
TRBV7-2,NA,TRBJ2-1,NA,CASSLARGNEQFF,TGTGCCAGCAGCTTAGCCCGAGGGAATGAGCAGTTCTTC
TRBV20-1,NA,TRBJ2-1,NA,CSASVGGRINEQFF,TGCAGTGCTAGTGTCGGGGGGCGGATCAATGAGCAGTTCTTC
TRBV19,NA,TRBJ1-5,TRBD1,CASSPLTGHSNQPQHF,TGTGCCAGTAGTCCCTTGACAGGGCATAGCAATCAGCCCCAGCATTTT
TRBV2,NA,TRBJ1-5,TRBD1,CASSFDRGPGQPQHF,TGTGCCAGCAGTTTTGACAGGGGGCCTGGTCAGCCCCAGCATTTT
TRBV27,NA,TRBJ1-4,NA,CASSSGGGRVNNEKLFF,TGTGCCAGCAGTTCCGGGGGGGGCAGGGTTAATAATGAAAAACTGTTTTTT
TRBV7-9,NA,TRBJ2-5,TRBD1,CASSLWDRQETQYF,TGTGCCAGCAGCTTATGGGACAGACAAGAGACCCAGTACTTC
TRBV11-2,NA,TRBJ2-7,NA,CASSSYSEQYF,TGTGCCAGCAGCTCATACTCCGAGCAGTACTTC
TRBV30,NA,TRBJ2-4,NA,CAWSLLGQAQYF,TGTGCCTGGAGTCTCTTAGGACAAGCTCAGTACTTC
TRBV3-1/TRBV3-2,NA,TRBJ2-1,NA,CASSQDGTYNEQFF,TGTGCCAGCAGCCAAGACGGGACCTACAATGAGCAGTTCTTC
TRBV6-2/TRBV6-3,NA,TRBJ1-1,NA,CASSYSTQREAFF,TGTGCCAGCAGTTACTCCACGCAGCGTGAAGCTTTCTTT
TRBV27,once,TRBJ2-1,TRBD1,CASIFRRDRRLNEQFF,TGTGCCAGCATTTTTCGCCGGGACAGGAGGCTTAATGAGCAGTTCTTC
TRBV7-2,NA,TRBJ2-1,TRBD1,CASSSSGTGGHNEQFF,TGTGCCAGCAGCTCCTCCGGGACAGGGGGCCACAATGAGCAGTTCTTC
TRBV18,NA,TRBJ2-3,TRBD2,CASSPRAGGTGDTQYF,TGTGCCAGCTCACCCAGAGCGGGGGGGACCGGAGATACGCAGTATTTT
TRBV4-2,NA,TRBJ2-2,NA,CASSHGAGELFF,TGTGCCAGCAGCCATGGAGCCGGGGAGCTGTTTTTT
TRBV30,once,TRBJ1-2,NA,CAWSLDGAGGGYTF,TGTGCCTGGAGCCTAGATGGGGCTGGTGGTGGCTACACCTTC
TRBV7-3,NA,TRBJ2-2,TRBD2,CASSRGGTNTGELFF,TGTGCCAGCAGCCGCGGGGGGACGAACACCGGGGAGCTGTTTTTT
TRBV10-3,once,TRBJ2-5,TRBD1,CAISERDSFLGGETQYF,TGTGCCATCAGTGAGCGGGACAGCTTTTTAGGGGGAGAGACCCAGTACTTC
TRBV6-2/TRBV6-3,NA,TRBJ2-2,TRBD2,CASSSASGRGNAGELFF,TGTGCCAGCAGTTCGGCTAGCGGGAGGGGTAACGCCGGGGAGCTGTTTTTT
TRBV5-4,NA,TRBJ1-6,TRBD1,CASSLMRGRQGAYNSPLHF,TGTGCCAGCAGCTTGATGAGAGGGCGGCAGGGGGCTTATAATTCACCCCTCCACTTT
TRBV5-1,once,TRBJ1-3,TRBD1,CASSLEQGATGDTIYF,TGCGCCAGCAGCTTGGAGCAGGGGGCTACGGGTGACACCATATATTTT
TRBV28,NA,TRBJ2-1,TRBD2,CASNLAGGYNEQFF,TGTGCCAGCAACCTAGCGGGAGGGTACAATGAGCAGTTCTTC
TRBV3-1/TRBV3-2,NA,TRBJ2-1,NA,CASSQVGQYNEQFF,TGTGCCAGCAGCCAAGTAGGACAGTACAATGAGCAGTTCTTC
TRBV19,NA,TRBJ1-4,NA,CASSPTGLGEKLFF,TGTGCCAGTAGTCCTACAGGGTTAGGGGAAAAACTGTTTTTT
TRBV3-1/TRBV3-2,NA,TRBJ1-1,NA,CASSPRGDTEAFF,TGTGCCAGCAGCCCCAGGGGTGACACTGAAGCTTTCTTT
TRBV9,NA,TRBJ1-1,NA,CASSVRGRGGDTEAFF,TGTGCCAGCAGCGTCCGCGGGAGGGGAGGGGACACTGAAGCTTTCTTT
TRBV2,NA,TRBJ1-1,NA,CASTLGPNTEAFF,TGTGCCAGCACCCTGGGGCCAAACACTGAAGCTTTCTTT
TRBV11-2,NA,TRBJ1-4,NA,CASSLVGLNEKLFF,TGTGCCAGCAGCCTGGTAGGACTTAATGAAAAACTGTTTTTT
TRBV15,NA,TRBJ1-1,NA,CATSRGANTEAFF,TGTGCCACCAGCCGAGGGGCAAACACTGAAGCTTTCTTT
TRBV5-3,NA,TRBJ1-1,TRBD1,CARSLTRGDTEAFF,TGTGCCAGAAGCTTGACCAGGGGGGACACTGAAGCTTTCTTT
TRBV9,NA,TRBJ1-1,TRBD1,CASSGQGLNTEAFF,TGTGCCAGCAGCGGACAGGGCCTGAACACTGAAGCTTTCTTT
TRBV29-1,NA,TRBJ2-5,TRBD1,CSVVGGQGVETQYF,TGCAGCGTTGTAGGGGGACAGGGGGTAGAGACCCAGTACTTC
TRBV5-4,NA,TRBJ2-7,NA,CASGRGDEQYF,TGTGCCAGCGGCCGGGGAGACGAGCAGTACTTC
TRBV3-1/TRBV3-2,NA,TRBJ2-7,NA,CASSQATRPESEQYF,TGTGCCAGCAGCCAGGCTACCCGACCGGAGTCGGAGCAGTACTTC
TRBV5-1,NA,TRBJ1-5,NA,CASSLYSGMGPQHF,TGCGCCAGCAGCTTATACAGCGGAATGGGGCCCCAGCATTTT
TRBV19,NA,TRBJ1-3,TRBD1,CASSGTGGIVNTIYF,TGTGCCAGTAGCGGGACAGGCGGAATTGTAAACACCATATATTTT
TRBV5-1,NA,TRBJ1-1,NA,CASSLGGGRMAEAFF,TGCGCCAGCAGCTTGGGTGGGGGCCGAATGGCTGAAGCTTTCTTT
TRBV14,NA,TRBJ2-3,TRBD2,CASSQDLAGGTDTQYF,TGTGCCAGCAGCCAAGACCTAGCGGGTGGCACAGATACGCAGTATTTT
TRBV20-1,NA,TRBJ1-1,NA,CSASRGAGSKAFF,TGCAGTGCTAGTCGGGGCGCCGGGAGCAAAGCTTTCTTT
TRBV11-3,NA,TRBJ2-2,NA,CASSSQGNTGELFF,TGTGCCAGCAGCTCTCAGGGGAACACCGGGGAGCTGTTTTTT
TRBV6-6,few,TRBJ2-7,NA,CASSTGAYEQYF,TGTGCCAGCAGCACAGGTGCCTACGAGCAGTACTTC
TRBV7-2,NA,TRBJ2-1,NA,CASSLGLRSYNEQFF,TGTGCCAGCAGCTTAGGACTTCGCTCCTACAATGAGCAGTTCTTC
TRBV2,NA,TRBJ2-5,NA,CASSVQPFGETQYF,TGTGCCAGCAGTGTTCAACCCTTCGGGGAGACCCAGTACTTC
TRBV2,NA,TRBJ2-7,NA,CASTYNRLTYEQYF,TGTGCCAGCACCTATAACAGGTTGACCTACGAGCAGTACTTC
TRBV5-1,NA,TRBJ2-1,TRBD1,CASSSLPQGDSPAEQFF,TGCGCCAGCAGCTCCCTCCCACAGGGGGATAGCCCCGCAGAGCAGTTCTTC
TRBV19,NA,TRBJ1-2,NA,CASSMRGYYGYTF,TGTGCCAGTAGTATGCGGGGGTACTATGGCTACACCTTC
TRBV7-3,NA,TRBJ2-2,TRBD2,CASSLAGVGTGELFF,TGTGCCAGCAGCTTGGCGGGAGTCGGCACCGGGGAGCTGTTTTTT
TRBV5-1,NA,TRBJ2-6,NA,CASSSVLSGANVLTF,TGCGCCAGCAGCTCCGTCCTCTCTGGGGCCAACGTCCTGACTTTC
TRBV4-2,NA,TRBJ2-3,TRBD1,CASSQEQGEGSDTQYF,TGTGCCAGCAGCCAAGAACAGGGGGAAGGCTCAGATACGCAGTATTTT